A single T cell receptor (beta chain) is shown here with its context. Antigen unknown. There are 15 residues in the CDR3. V shed 8 bases and J 0 bases; nucleotides not matched to a gene: 8. The V gene's germline CDR1 is SEHNR and CDR2 FQNEAQ (reference sequence). The data belong to a study of beta chain features in type 1 diabetes. Notes on the study in general: TCRB CDR3 length was moderately but significantly reduced in all four CD4+ subsets of Type 1 diabetes patients.

Sequencing targeted expressed TCRB transcripts, as all isolated RNA had been reverse transcribed. The protocol was immunoSEQ multiplex PCR, while the TCRdb copy is restricted to in-frame clones and leaves out a portion. This repertoire shows some 660,000 clones, over 13% found once; its top ten account for around 0.04%. The clonotype comes from a man between 18 and 35 years old with type 1 diabetes. The sequencing input was naive CD4+ T cells from blood. V gene TRBV7-9 combines with J gene TRBJ1-1; 8 bases fit TRBD1. CDR3 region: CASSVGQGMNTEAFF. In DNA form, the CDR3 reads TGTGCCAGCTCTGTTGGACAGGGCATGAACACTGAAGCTTTCTTT.